The 30 T cell receptor beta chains given below trace back to one sample, sequenced in a study of blood T cell repertoires in COVID-19. Some clones are missing from TCRdb's copy, which holds only in-frame ones; the method was immunoSEQ multiplex PCR. The data show 290,000 or so clones, with 80% to 95% seen just once and over 2% held by the top ten. The sequenced material came from peripheral blood. The origin of the receptors is a woman aged 30 to 39 with COVID-19, enrolled during active disease.

The chain couples TRBV24-1 to TRBJ2-2, with 8 bases that match TRBD1. The CDR3 runs 15 residues. CDR1 and CDR2 (germline): KGHDR, SFDVKD. Losses at the gene ends were 6 bases for V and 1 base for J; bases not matched to a gene: 3. The CDR3 protein is CATSKTGGNTGELFF. The CDR3 DNA is TGTGCCACCAGTAAAACAGGGGGGAACACCGGGGAGCTGTTTTTT.

This rearrangement joins TRBV28 to TRBJ1-3; tentatively, D is TRBD1 (5 bases). Trimming stripped 5 bases from V and 5 bases from J, with 13 bases between. This CDR3 has 14 amino acids. Germline V CDR1 and CDR2: MDHEN, SYDVKM. CDR3 nucleotide sequence: TGTGCCAGCAGTAACCCGGACACTCGAAACACCATATATTTT. Encoded protein: CASSNPDTRNTIYF.

The chain combines TRBV19 with TRBJ1-2; D is perhaps TRBD1 (5 bases). The ends were cut back, 4 bases at V and 5 bases at J, with 17 bases in the middle. Germline V gives CDR1 LNHDA, CDR2 SQIVND (reference sequence). The CDR3 sequence is 15 residues long. The CDR3, as DNA: TGTGCCAGTAGTAGAACCGGGACTGGGGGATATGGCTACACCTTC. Amino acids: CASSRTGTGGYGYTF. Combining the CDR3 with reference TRBV19 and TRBJ1-2 gives the whole variable domain DGGITQSPKYLFRKEGQNVTLSCEQNLNHDAMYWYRQDPGQGLRLIYYSQIVNDFQKGDIAEGYSVSREKKESFPLTVTSAQKNPTAFYLCASSRTGTGGYGYTFGSGTRLTVV.

V usage is TRBV10-3 and J usage is TRBJ1-2; a weak D match, TRBD1 (5 bases). The ends were cut back, 6 bases at V and 8 bases at J, with 19 bases in the middle. From germline, CDR1 is ENHRY and CDR2 SYGVKD. This CDR3 contains 14 residues. The CDR3 DNA follows: TGTGCCATCAGCCCCGGGGAGGGGAGGTGGGGCTACACCTTC. Translating gives CAISPGEGRWGYTF.

The chain joins TRBV19 to TRBJ1-2; TRBD1 agrees at 8 bases. Germline lookup yields CDR1 LNHDA and CDR2 SQIVND (reference sequence). V shed 8 bases, J shed 14 bases, and the junction held 19 bases outside the gene matches. The CDR3 consists of 14 residues. CDR3 amino acids: CASHLAGTGQTGTF. CDR3 coding DNA: TGTGCCAGTCACCTTGCCGGGACAGGACAGACAGGGACCTTC.

The chain recombines TRBV19 with TRBJ1-2; D is possibly TRBD1 (5 bases). V lost 4 bases and J lost 8, with 11 bases in between. The CDR3 covers 12 residues. Germline CDR1 is LNHDA and CDR2 is SQIVND (reference sequence). The CDR3 bases are TGTGCCAGTAGTAGCGGGGCGCAGGGCTACACCTTC. Residues: CASSSGAQGYTF.

This sequence joins TRBV6-5 and TRBJ2-1; possibly TRBD1 for D (6 bases). Germline CDR1 reads MNHEY; CDR2 reads SVGAGI. The CDR3 spans 15 residues. The germline V and J ends were trimmed by 8 bases and 10 bases, with 24 bases remaining between them. CDR3 sequence reads: CASLPDIFTGTEQFF. CDR3 in DNA: TGTGCCAGCCTACCCGATATTTTCACAGGGACCGAGCAGTTCTTC.

The chain joins TRBV12-3 or TRBV12-4 to TRBJ2-3, with D perhaps matching TRBD2 (6 bases). The germline V and J ends were trimmed by 3 bases and 8 bases, with 9 bases remaining between them. The length of the CDR3 is 12 residues. The CDR3 spells CASSLLARTQYF. CDR3 coding DNA: TGTGCCAGCAGTTTGCTAGCGCGTACGCAGTATTTT.

The rearrangement joins TRBV6-5 to TRBJ1-5, with TRBD1 as a possible D gene (6 bases). Per germline, CDR1 MNHEY and CDR2 SVGAGI. This CDR3 contains 15 residues. Trimming cost V 7 bases and J 0 bases, with 13 bases left between them. This CDR3 reads CASNPGQYSNQPQHF. The CDR3 nucleotides are TGTGCCAGCAACCCGGGACAATATAGCAATCAGCCCCAGCATTTT.

The rearrangement links TRBV5-6 to TRBJ2-5, with D perhaps matching TRBD1 (5 bases). Germline V gene data show CDR1 as SGHDT and CDR2 as YYEEEE. The CDR3 runs to 16 residues. V was cut by 1 base and J by 0 bases, with 13 bases left in between. CDR3 residues: CASSLTRALYQETQYF. In DNA form, the CDR3 reads TGTGCCAGCAGCTTGACCAGGGCCCTGTACCAAGAGACCCAGTACTTC.

The gene calls are TRBV6-5 and TRBJ1-2; D perhaps matches TRBD1 (5 bases). The CDR3 extends over 14 amino acids. V lost 5 bases, J lost 0 bases, and 10 bases lay in between. Looked up from germline, CDR1 is MNHEY and CDR2 is SVGAGI. CDR3 protein: CASSLGGANYGYTF. CDR3 DNA: TGTGCCAGCAGTCTCGGGGGAGCTAACTATGGCTACACCTTC.

The chain joins TRBV7-2 to TRBJ2-1; the D gene is possibly TRBD1 (6 bases). Germline loops: CDR1 SGHTA, CDR2 FQGNSA. CDR3 length: 18 residues. Trimming left V 1 base short and J 1 base short, with 17 bases between. The CDR3 is CASSLGWGSRGSYNEQFF. In DNA, the CDR3 is TGTGCCAGCAGCTTAGGGTGGGGTAGTAGGGGGTCCTACAATGAGCAGTTCTTC.

The J gene is TRBJ1-1, the V gene TRBV28; 7 bases are a match to TRBD1. Germline CDR1 and CDR2: MDHEN and SYDVKM. After removal of 2 bases from V and 4 bases from J, the junction contained 4 bases not matched to a gene. The length of the CDR3 is 14 residues. This CDR3 reads CASSLETGSTEAFF. Here the CDR3 DNA reads TGTGCCAGCAGTTTAGAGACAGGGAGCACTGAAGCTTTCTTT.

The rearrangement uses TRBV3-1 (or the pseudogene TRBV3-2) and TRBJ1-4, with 7 nucleotides matching TRBD1. With V trimmed by 4 bases and J by 0 bases, 8 bases remained unmatched. The CDR3 totals 17 residues. Germline V gene lookup returns CDR1 LGHDT and CDR2 YNNKEL (reference sequence). As DNA, the CDR3 is TGTGCCAGCAGCCGAATTACAGGGGTTGCAACTAATGAAAAACTGTTTTTT. Translating gives CASSRITGVATNEKLFF.

Regarding this clone: The conserved closing phenylalanine or tryptophan is absent in this CDR3, likely reflecting a read error. No DNA is shown, since the ends of the CDR3 on it are uncertain; the CDR3 is the one TCRdb lists. The chain couples TRBV7-9 to TRBJ1-1; the DNA was not used to check the table's D call, TRBD1. CDR1 and CDR2 (germline): SEHNR, FQNEAQ (reference sequence). Including both end residues, the CDR3 is 11 amino acids long. This CDR3 is CASSPMEQPNL.

The gene calls are TRBV5-4 and TRBJ1-2; a possible D gene is TRBD1 (5 bases). The CDR3 contains 14 residues. V gave up 0 bases and J gave up 3 bases, with 9 bases separating them. CDR1 and CDR2 from the germline V gene are SGHNT and YYREEE (reference sequence). The CDR3 nucleotides are TGTGCCAGCAGCTTGGAAGGGGTTCACTATGGCTACACCTTC. This translates into CASSLEGVHYGYTF. The full variable domain, completed using reference TRBV5-4 and TRBJ1-2, is ETGVTQSPTHLIKTRGQQVTLRCSSQSGHNTVSWYQQALGQGPQFIFQYYREEENGRGNFPPRFSGLQFPNYSSELNVNALELDDSALYLCASSLEGVHYGYTFGSGTRLTVV.

The chain recombines TRBV5-4 with TRBJ2-2; perhaps TRBD2 as D (5 bases). Germline V gives CDR1 SGHNT, CDR2 YYREEE (reference sequence). The V end was cut by 0 bases, the J end by 1 base, with 10 bases between. CDR3 size: 16 residues. The CDR3 DNA is TGTGCCAGCAGCTTGGAGGCGGGCGTGAACACCGGGGAGCTGTTTTTT. Translation gives CASSLEAGVNTGELFF.

V is TRBV2 and J is TRBJ1-1, with TRBD1 matching over 8 bases. The germline V gene encodes CDR1 SNHLY and CDR2 FYNNEI. CDR3 size: 15 residues. Unmatched junction bases numbered 9, after V lost 5 bases and J lost 4 bases. The CDR3 loop is CASSIRGRRSTEAFF. The CDR3, as DNA: TGTGCCAGCAGTATCAGGGGGCGGAGGAGCACTGAAGCTTTCTTT.

The chain employs TRBV9 and TRBJ2-6; possibly TRBD2 for D (5 bases). Deletions cut 0 bases from V and 1 base from J, with 14 bases between. Germline V gene lookup returns CDR1 SGDLS and CDR2 YYNGEE. The CDR3 has 18 residues. The CDR3 here is CASSVGVVSGSGANVLTF. For the CDR3, the DNA is TGTGCCAGCAGCGTAGGGGTGGTCAGCGGATCTGGGGCCAACGTCCTGACTTTC.

Worth noting for this clone: The junction departs from the called germline gene at one end, perhaps through a read error. This chain uses TRBV10-2 with TRBJ1-1; 7 positions match TRBD1. The length of the CDR3 is 13 residues. Looked up from germline, CDR1 is WSHSY and CDR2 is SAAADI. CDR3 bases: TGCGCCAGCAGTGCGGGACTAGACAGGGATCAAAGCTTT. Translating gives CASSAGLDRDQSF.

The rearrangement uses TRBV28 and TRBJ2-2, with 11 nucleotides matching TRBD1. V shed 6 bases, J shed 5 bases, and the junction held 8 bases outside the gene matches. This CDR3 region has 16 residues. The germline V gene encodes CDR1 MDHEN and CDR2 SYDVKM. CDR3 loop: CASRPWTGGATGELFF. CDR3 bases: TGTGCCAGCAGGCCCTGGACAGGGGGCGCGACCGGGGAGCTGTTTTTT.

V usage is TRBV4-1 and J usage is TRBJ2-3, with a weak D call TRBD2 (6 bases). Germline V gene data show CDR1 as MGHRA and CDR2 as YSYEKL. Trimming removed 5 bases from V and 5 bases from J, with 14 bases in between. The CDR3 runs 14 residues. For the CDR3, the DNA is TGCGCCAGCAGCTCGCCTAGCGTTGGAGATACGCAGTATTTT. Translating it yields CASSSPSVGDTQYF.

The chain carries TRBV29-1 and TRBJ1-3; D not certain. V lost 8 bases and J 4 bases, leaving 18 bases between the germline ends. Per the germline V gene, CDR1 is SQVTM and CDR2 is ANQGSEA. The CDR3 runs 14 residues. The CDR3 loop is CSCSPGMVGNTIYF. As DNA, the CDR3 is TGCAGCTGTTCCCCGGGGATGGTCGGAAACACCATATATTTT.

J is TRBJ1-5 and V is TRBV6-1, with D possibly matching TRBD1 (5 bases). This CDR3 has 14 residues. V lost 0 bases and J lost 9, with 12 bases in between. Per germline, CDR1 MNHNS and CDR2 SASEGT. This CDR3 is CASSEARGLGPQHF. The CDR3 DNA reads as TGTGCCAGCAGTGAAGCGCGGGGGTTAGGGCCCCAGCATTTT.

This clone was detected only once. The chain employs TRBV5-1 and TRBJ1-1; D is ambiguous. V lost 1 base, J lost 8 bases, and 21 bases lay in between. The CDR3 covers 16 residues. Looked up from germline, CDR1 is SGHRS and CDR2 is YFSETQ. In DNA form, the CDR3 reads TGCGCCAGCAGCTTGCGGTCGGAGAGGGCCTCAAAGGAAGCTTTCTTT. Translated, it gives CASSLRSERASKEAFF.

The chain couples TRBV24-1 to TRBJ1-5; maybe TRBD1 (5 bases). Per germline, CDR1 KGHDR and CDR2 SFDVKD. Trimming took 4 bases from V and 7 from J, leaving 10 bases between them. CDR3 length equals 13 residues. The CDR3 sequence is CATSDSAGQPQHF. DNA for the CDR3: TGTGCCACCAGTGACTCCGCAGGGCAGCCCCAGCATTTT.

This sequence joins TRBV7-7 and TRBJ2-5; D perhaps matches TRBD2 (5 bases). Trimming removed 1 base at V and 2 bases at J, with 14 bases between. This CDR3 has 16 residues. CDR1 is SSHAT, CDR2 FNYEAQ, per germline (reference sequence). CDR3 nucleotides: TGTGCCAGCAGCTTAGGAGGGTCCCACGATCAAGAGACCCAGTACTTC. Translating gives CASSLGGSHDQETQYF.

The J gene is TRBJ2-1, the V gene TRBV5-4; no reliable D call. CDR1 is SGHNT, CDR2 YYREEE, per germline (reference sequence). The ends were cut back, 3 bases at V and 3 bases at J, with 13 bases in the middle. This CDR3 region has 15 residues. CDR3 coding DNA: TGTGCCAGCAGCTCCGGTGACACGAACTACAATGAGCAGTTCTTC. It yields the protein CASSSGDTNYNEQFF.

This rearrangement joins TRBV18 to TRBJ1-1; 8 nucleotides align to TRBD1. Per germline, CDR1 KGHSH and CDR2 LQKENI. V lost 6 bases and J lost 3; bases outside the gene matches: 9. This CDR3 contains 15 residues. This CDR3 is CASSPSRGRDTEAFF. For the CDR3, the DNA is TGTGCCAGCTCTCCCAGCAGGGGGCGAGACACTGAAGCTTTCTTT.

This rearrangement joins TRBV5-4 to TRBJ2-1; 12 nucleotides line up with TRBD2. Germline V gene lookup returns CDR1 SGHNT and CDR2 YYREEE (reference sequence). CDR3 length: 15 amino acids. The V gene end was trimmed by 3 bases and the J gene end by 4 bases; junction bases not matched to a gene: 2. The CDR3 nucleotides are TGTGCCAGCAGCTCTAGCGGGAGGGGATACAATGAGCAGTTCTTC. It specifies CASSSSGRGYNEQFF.